This T cell receptor (beta chain) was found in a study of tumor-infiltrating lymphocytes in glioblastoma multiforme. Three nested ARM-PCR rounds with V-beta and C-beta primers built TCRB libraries. TCRdb re-called the multiplex PCR reads through MiXCR, storing one row per CDR3 protein. This sample has 15,000 to 20,000 distinct CDR3 sequences, with 65% to 80% found just once. This clonotype was seen more than once but under ten times. Its specificity is unknown. Study results and limitations: No surface-marker sorting into functional T cell subtypes was done. TCR plus mutation findings rest on a single glioblastoma patient.

The V end lost 4 bases, the J end lost 2 bases, and 9 bases lay between the germline ends. Germline V gene data show CDR1 as SEHNR and CDR2 as FQNEAQ (reference sequence). The CDR3 contains 13 residues. The sequenced sample was peripheral blood. The chain is built from TRBV7-9 and TRBJ2-7; D is ambiguous. The clonotype originates from a male donor with glioblastoma. CDR3 bases: TGTGCCAGCAGCTCCGGACGGCCCTACGAGCAGTACTTC. Protein: CASSSGRPYEQYF.